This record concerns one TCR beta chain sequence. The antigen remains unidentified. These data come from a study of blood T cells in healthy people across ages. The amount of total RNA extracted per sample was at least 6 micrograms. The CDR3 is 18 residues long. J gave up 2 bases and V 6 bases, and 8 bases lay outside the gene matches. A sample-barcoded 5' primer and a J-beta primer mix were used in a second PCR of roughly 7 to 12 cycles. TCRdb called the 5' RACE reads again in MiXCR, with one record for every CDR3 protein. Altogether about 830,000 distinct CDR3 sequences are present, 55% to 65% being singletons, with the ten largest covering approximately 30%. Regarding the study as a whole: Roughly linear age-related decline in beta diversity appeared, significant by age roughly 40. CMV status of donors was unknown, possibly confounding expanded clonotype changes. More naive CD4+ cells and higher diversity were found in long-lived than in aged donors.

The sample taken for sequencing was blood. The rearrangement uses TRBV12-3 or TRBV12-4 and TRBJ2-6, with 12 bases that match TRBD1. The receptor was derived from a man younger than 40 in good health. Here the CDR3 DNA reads TGTGCCAGCAGCCCCCGGGACAGGGGGCATGCTGGGGCCAACGTCCTGACTTTC. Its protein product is CASSPRDRGHAGANVLTF.